This TCR beta chain was identified in a study of T cells expressing NK-cell markers. Study as a whole: Eight donors were sequenced, seven testing HCMV-seropositive and one testing seronegative. Study findings and constraints: Several donors' CD3+CD56-NKG2C+ cells were dominated by the same clonotypes. Clones of NKG2C+ T cells that had expanded were of unclear HCMV specificity.

Template switching by 5'RACE with UMIs generated the TCR beta cDNA. With the 5' RACE reads reprocessed, TCRdb shows one record per CDR3 protein and no DNA. The sample table sets out hundreds of thousands of distinct CDR3 sequences. In the case of this clonotype: Its matching antigen is unknown.

The sample was blood T cells: a sorted CD56 or NKG2C T cell subset, CD4+ or CD8+ T cells, or bulk PBMC T cells (not recorded which). The TCR was taken from a woman aged 18 to 69 in good health.

CDR3 residues: CASSQEGDSRAAAEAFF. This chain connects TRBV4-3 to TRBJ1-1; the TRBD1 assignment by TCRdb is unverifiable without DNA. Germline loops: CDR1 LGHNA, CDR2 YSLEER. This CDR3 comprises 17 residues.